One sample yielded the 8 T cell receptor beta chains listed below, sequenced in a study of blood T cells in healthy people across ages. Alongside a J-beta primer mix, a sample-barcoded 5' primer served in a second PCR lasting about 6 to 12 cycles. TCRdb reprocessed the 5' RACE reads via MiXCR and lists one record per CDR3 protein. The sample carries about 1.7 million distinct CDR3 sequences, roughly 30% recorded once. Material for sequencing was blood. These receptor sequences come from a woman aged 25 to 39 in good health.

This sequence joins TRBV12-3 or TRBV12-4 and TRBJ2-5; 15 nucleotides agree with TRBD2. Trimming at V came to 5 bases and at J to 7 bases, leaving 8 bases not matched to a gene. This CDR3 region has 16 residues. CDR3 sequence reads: CASSTGLAGGPGTQYF. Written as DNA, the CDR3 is TGTGCCAGCAGTACAGGACTAGCGGGAGGGCCCGGGACCCAGTACTTC.

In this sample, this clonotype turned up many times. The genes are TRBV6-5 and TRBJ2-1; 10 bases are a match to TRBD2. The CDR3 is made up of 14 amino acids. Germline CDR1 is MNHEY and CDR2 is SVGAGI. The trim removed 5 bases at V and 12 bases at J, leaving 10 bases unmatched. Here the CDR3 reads CASSPGLASPWQFF. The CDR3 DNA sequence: TGTGCCAGCAGTCCGGGACTAGCGAGCCCTTGGCAGTTCTTC.

CDR3: CASSLAGGPSGTQYF. CDR3 in DNA: TGTGCCAGCAGCCTAGCGGGGGGGCCGTCCGGGACCCAGTACTTC. The genes are TRBV9 and TRBJ2-5, with 12 bases matching TRBD2. Germline V CDR1 and CDR2: SGDLS, YYNGEE. This CDR3 region has 15 residues. V gave up 4 bases and J gave up 7 bases; unmatched junction bases: 8.

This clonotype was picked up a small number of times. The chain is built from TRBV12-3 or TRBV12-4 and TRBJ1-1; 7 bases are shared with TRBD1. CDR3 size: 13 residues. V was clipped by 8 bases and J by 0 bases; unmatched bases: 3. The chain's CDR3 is CASWDRLNTEAFF. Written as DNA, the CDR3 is TGTGCCAGCTGGGACAGATTGAACACTGAAGCTTTCTTT.

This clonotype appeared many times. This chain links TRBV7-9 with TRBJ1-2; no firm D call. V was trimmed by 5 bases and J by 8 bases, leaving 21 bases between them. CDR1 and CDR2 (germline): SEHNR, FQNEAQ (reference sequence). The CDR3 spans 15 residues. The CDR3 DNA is TGTGCCAGCAGCCGAATGACGGCGGTTTCGAGAGGCTACACCTTC. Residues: CASSRMTAVSRGYTF.

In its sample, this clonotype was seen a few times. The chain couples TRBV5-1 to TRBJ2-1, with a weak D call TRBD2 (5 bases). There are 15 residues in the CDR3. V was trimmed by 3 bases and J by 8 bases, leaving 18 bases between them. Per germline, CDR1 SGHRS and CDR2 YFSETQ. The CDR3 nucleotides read TGCGCCAGCAGCTGGGCGAATCCCGGGGTGGATGAGCAGTTCTTC. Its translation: CASSWANPGVDEQFF.

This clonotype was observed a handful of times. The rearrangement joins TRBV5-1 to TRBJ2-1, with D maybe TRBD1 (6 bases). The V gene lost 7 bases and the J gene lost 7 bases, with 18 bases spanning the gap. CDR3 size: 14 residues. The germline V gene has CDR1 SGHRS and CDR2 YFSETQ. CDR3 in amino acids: CASAVGGGLNEQFF. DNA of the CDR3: TGCGCCAGCGCGGTCGGTGGGGGCCTTAATGAGCAGTTCTTC.

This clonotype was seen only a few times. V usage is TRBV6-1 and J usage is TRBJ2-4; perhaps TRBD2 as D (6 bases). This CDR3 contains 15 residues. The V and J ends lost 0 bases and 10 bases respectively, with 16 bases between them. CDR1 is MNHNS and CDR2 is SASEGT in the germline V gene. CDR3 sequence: CASSEAGRRDPIQYF. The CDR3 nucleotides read TGTGCCAGCAGTGAAGCAGGGCGGCGGGACCCTATTCAGTACTTC.